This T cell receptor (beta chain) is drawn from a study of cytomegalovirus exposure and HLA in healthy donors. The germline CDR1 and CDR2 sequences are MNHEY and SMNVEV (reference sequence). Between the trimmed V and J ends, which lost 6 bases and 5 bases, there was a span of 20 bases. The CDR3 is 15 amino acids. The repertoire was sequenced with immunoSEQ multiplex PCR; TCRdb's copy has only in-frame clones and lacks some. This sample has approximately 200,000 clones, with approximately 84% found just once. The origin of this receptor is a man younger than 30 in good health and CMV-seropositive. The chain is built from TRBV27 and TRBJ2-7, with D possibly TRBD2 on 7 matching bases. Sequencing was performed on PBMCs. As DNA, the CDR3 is TGTGCCAGCAGCGACGGGGGAGGGGGGAGGAACGAGCAGTACTTC. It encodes CASSDGGGGRNEQYF.